This T cell receptor beta chain was sequenced in a study of CD8+ T cells in alopecia areata. Germline V gives CDR1 GTSNPN, CDR2 SVGIG (reference sequence). The CDR3 is 15 amino acids. Trimming shortened V by 1 base and J by 0 bases, and 7 bases separated the two germline ends. Described treatment: oral pan-JAK inhibitor, 5-10 mg twice daily. RNA was isolated and reverse transcribed to cDNA, the sequencing template. Data came from immunoSEQ multiplex PCR; TCRdb stores just in-frame clones and leaves some out. The sample shows roughly 110,000 clones, around three fifths of them seen only once. This clone was counted a few times.

Material: CD4+ T cells sorted from blood, obtained at week 24, from a patient treated with tofacitinib. The chain employs TRBV30 and TRBJ2-6; D ambiguous. This TCR came from a human donor with alopecia areata. The CDR3 sequence is CAWSERRSGANVLTF. For the CDR3, the DNA is TGTGCCTGGAGTGAAAGGCGCTCTGGGGCCAACGTCCTGACTTTC.